This TCR beta chain was captured by sequencing in a study of cytomegalovirus exposure and HLA in healthy donors. Overall study findings and caveats: Researchers reported in a later analysis that a missense DCLRE1C variant was tied to TCR beta V- and J-gene trimming. Most of the TCR beta V segments (in an earlier analysis) were productive either about 87% or about 30% of the time.

Germline values: CDR1 LGHNA, CDR2 YNFKEQ. This CDR3 comprises 17 residues. V lost 4 bases to trimming and J lost 0 bases, with 17 bases between them. This clone was recorded once. The antigen is unknown. Researchers ran the PCR with 60 Vbeta and 13 Jbeta primers. Only in-frame clones appear in the TCRdb table, and some are missing; sequencing was by immunoSEQ multiplex PCR. The sample holds about 170,000 clones, about 69% seen once. The chain has TRBV4-2 and TRBJ2-3; D is perhaps TRBD2 (6 bases). The origin of this receptor is a human donor in good health. Material: PBMCs. The CDR3 sequence is CASSRGSGGTSTDTQYF. CDR3 nucleotide sequence: TGTGCCAGCAGCCGCGGTAGCGGAGGTACTAGCACAGATACGCAGTATTTT.